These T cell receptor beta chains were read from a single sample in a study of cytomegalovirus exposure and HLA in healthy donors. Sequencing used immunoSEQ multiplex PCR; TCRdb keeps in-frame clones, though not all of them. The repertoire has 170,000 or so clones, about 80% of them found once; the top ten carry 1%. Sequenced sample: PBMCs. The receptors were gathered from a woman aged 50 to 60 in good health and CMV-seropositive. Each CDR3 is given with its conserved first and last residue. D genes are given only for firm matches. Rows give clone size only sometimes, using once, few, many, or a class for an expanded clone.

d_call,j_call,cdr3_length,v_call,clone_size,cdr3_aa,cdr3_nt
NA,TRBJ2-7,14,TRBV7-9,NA,CSSSEGLTDYEQYF,TGTTCCAGCAGCGAGGGTCTCACCGACTACGAGCAGTACTTC
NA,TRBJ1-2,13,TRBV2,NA,CASSDGQNYGYTF,TGTGCCAGCAGTGACGGACAGAACTATGGCTACACCTTC
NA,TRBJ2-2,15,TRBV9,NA,CASSVDTSPTGELFF,TGTGCCAGCAGCGTAGACACTAGTCCTACCGGGGAGCTGTTTTTT
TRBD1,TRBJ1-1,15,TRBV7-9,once,CSSSLLGQLNTEAFF,TGTTCCAGCAGCTTATTGGGACAGCTAAACACTGAAGCTTTCTTT
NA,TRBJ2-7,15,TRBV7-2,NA,CASSLGAGKTYEQYF,TGTGCCAGCAGCTTAGGGGCCGGGAAAACCTACGAGCAGTACTTC
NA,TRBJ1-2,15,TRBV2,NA,CASSLTGSRDYGYTF,TGTGCCAGCAGTCTAACAGGGAGCAGGGACTATGGCTACACCTTC
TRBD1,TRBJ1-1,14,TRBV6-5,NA,CASRRGGADTEAFF,TGTGCCAGCAGGCGAGGGGGCGCGGACACTGAAGCTTTCTTT
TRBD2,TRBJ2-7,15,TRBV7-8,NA,CASSLRLAGSYEQYF,TGTGCCAGCAGCTTAAGATTAGCGGGAAGTTACGAGCAGTACTTC
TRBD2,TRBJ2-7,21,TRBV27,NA,CASSLLGRRGGTKKSSYEQYF,TGTGCCAGCAGTTTATTAGGGCGACGCGGGGGGACAAAGAAAAGCTCCTACGAGCAGTACTTC
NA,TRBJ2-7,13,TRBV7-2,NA,CASSLGLVGEQYF,TGTGCCAGCAGCTTAGGGCTAGTTGGGGAGCAGTACTTC
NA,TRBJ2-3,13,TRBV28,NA,CATTGLYTDTQYF,TGTGCCACGACGGGACTCTACACAGATACGCAGTATTTT
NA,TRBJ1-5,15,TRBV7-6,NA,CASSLAAGGNQPQHF,TGTGCCAGCAGCTTAGCGGCAGGGGGCAATCAGCCCCAGCATTTT
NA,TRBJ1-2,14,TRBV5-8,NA,CASSLLAGAYGYTF,TGTGCCAGCAGCTTGTTAGCAGGGGCCTACGGCTACACCTTC
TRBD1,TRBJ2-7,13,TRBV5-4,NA,CASSLGTGYEQYF,TGTGCCAGCAGCTTAGGGACAGGCTACGAGCAGTACTTC
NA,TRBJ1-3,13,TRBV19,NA,CASSTETGNTIYF,TGTGCCAGTAGTACGGAGACTGGAAACACCATATATTTT
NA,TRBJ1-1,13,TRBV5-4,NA,CASSLTLRSEAFF,TGTGCCAGCAGCTTGACGTTGCGGTCGGAAGCTTTCTTT
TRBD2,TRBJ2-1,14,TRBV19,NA,CASSIGLAGGEQFF,TGTGCCAGTAGTATAGGGCTAGCGGGGGGCGAGCAGTTCTTC
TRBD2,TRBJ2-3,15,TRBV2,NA,CASSEMGTSVDTQYF,TGTGCCAGCAGTGAGATGGGGACTAGCGTCGATACGCAGTATTTT
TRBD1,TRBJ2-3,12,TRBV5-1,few,CAVDRVTDTQYF,TGCGCCGTAGACAGGGTCACAGATACGCAGTATTTT
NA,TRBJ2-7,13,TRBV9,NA,CASSAQTGYEQYF,TGTGCCAGCAGCGCCCAGACAGGCTACGAGCAGTACTTC
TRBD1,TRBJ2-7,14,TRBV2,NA,CASRGYRGTYEQYF,TGTGCCAGCAGGGGGTACAGGGGAACCTACGAGCAGTACTTC
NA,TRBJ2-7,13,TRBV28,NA,CASSNSDTYEQYF,TGTGCCAGCAGTAATTCGGACACCTACGAGCAGTACTTC
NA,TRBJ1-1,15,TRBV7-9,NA,CASSFNRVSNTEAFF,TGTGCCAGCAGCTTCAACAGGGTCAGTAACACTGAAGCTTTCTTT
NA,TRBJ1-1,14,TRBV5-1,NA,CASSLVAAENEAFF,TGCGCCAGCAGCTTGGTAGCGGCCGAGAATGAAGCTTTCTTT
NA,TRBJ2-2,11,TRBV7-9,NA,CSSSPPGELFF,TGTTCCAGCAGCCCCCCTGGGGAGCTGTTTTTT
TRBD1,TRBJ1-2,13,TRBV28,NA,CASRPQGNYGYTF,TGTGCCAGCAGGCCACAGGGGAACTATGGCTACACCTTC
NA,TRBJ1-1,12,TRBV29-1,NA,CSVGRGNTEAFF,TGCAGCGTTGGAAGGGGGAACACTGAAGCTTTCTTT
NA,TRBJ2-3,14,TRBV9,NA,CASSVEGFGDTQYF,TGTGCCAGCAGCGTAGAAGGTTTCGGGGATACGCAGTATTTT
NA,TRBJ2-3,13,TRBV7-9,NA,CASSTARTDTQYF,TGTGCCAGCAGTACGGCTAGGACAGATACGCAGTATTTT
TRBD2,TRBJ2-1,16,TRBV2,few,CAAGGLAGSSYNEQFF,TGTGCCGCCGGTGGGCTAGCGGGATCCTCCTACAATGAGCAGTTCTTC
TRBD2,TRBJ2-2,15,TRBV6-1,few,CASIASGRSTGELFF,TGTGCCAGCATTGCTAGCGGGAGATCTACCGGGGAGCTGTTTTTT
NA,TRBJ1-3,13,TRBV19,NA,CASSPEAGNTIYF,TGTGCCAGTAGTCCGGAGGCTGGAAACACCATATATTTT
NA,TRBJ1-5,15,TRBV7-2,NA,CASSPLGGGGQPQHF,TGTGCCAGCAGTCCGCTGGGGGGCGGGGGACAGCCCCAGCATTTT
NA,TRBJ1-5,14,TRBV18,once,CASSPSGPNQPQHF,TGTGCCAGCTCACCGTCCGGTCCAAATCAGCCCCAGCATTTT
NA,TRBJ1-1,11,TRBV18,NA,CASSPLDTAFF,TGTGCCAGCTCACCATTAGACACAGCTTTCTTT
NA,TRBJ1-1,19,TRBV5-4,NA,CASSTGGRGTGGLNTEAFF,TGTGCCAGCAGCACTGGGGGACGTGGGACTGGGGGATTGAACACTGAAGCTTTCTTT
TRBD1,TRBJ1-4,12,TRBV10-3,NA,CAISQQGEKLFF,TGTGCCATCAGTCAACAGGGGGAAAAACTGTTTTTT
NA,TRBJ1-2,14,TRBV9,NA,CASSVARTASGYTF,TGTGCCAGCAGCGTAGCGAGGACAGCAAGTGGCTACACCTTC
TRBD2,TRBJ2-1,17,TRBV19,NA,CASSMAPGLADHNEQFF,TGTGCCAGTAGTATGGCCCCGGGACTAGCGGACCACAATGAGCAGTTCTTC
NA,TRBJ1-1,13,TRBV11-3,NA,CASSYLGSTEAFF,TGTGCCAGCAGCTACCTAGGTTCCACTGAAGCTTTCTTT
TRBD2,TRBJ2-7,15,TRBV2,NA,CASRGLAGANYEQYF,TGTGCCAGCAGGGGACTAGCGGGAGCTAACTACGAGCAGTACTTC
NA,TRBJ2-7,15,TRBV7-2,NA,CASSLLQGTTYEQYF,TGTGCCAGCAGCCTCCTTCAGGGGACCACCTACGAGCAGTACTTC
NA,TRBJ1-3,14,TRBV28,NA,CASSFRSNGNTIYF,TGTGCCAGCAGTTTCCGGTCAAATGGAAACACCATATATTTT
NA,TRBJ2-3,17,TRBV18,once,CASSPRLAEISTDTQYF,TGTGCCAGCTCACCTCGGTTAGCGGAGATAAGCACAGATACGCAGTATTTT
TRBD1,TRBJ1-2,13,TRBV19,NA,CASSSTGHGGYTF,TGTGCCAGTAGCTCGACAGGGCACGGTGGCTACACCTTC
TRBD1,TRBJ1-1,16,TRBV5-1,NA,CASSRAGTGIYRKAFF,TGCGCCAGCAGCCGAGCCGGGACAGGGATCTATCGGAAAGCTTTCTTT